This TCR beta chain was recovered during a study of shared clonotypes between healthy human individuals. Between the trimmed V and J ends, which lost 5 bases and 1 base, there was a span of 20 bases. The germline V gene has CDR1 SEHNR and CDR2 FQNEAQ (reference sequence). The CDR3 consists of 17 residues. About this clone itself: The antigen is not known.

TCRdb's table, derived via immunoSEQ multiplex PCR, lists solely in-frame clones and lacks some. Among approximately 2.4 million clones listed, about 94% were seen once. Subsets obtained from CD4+ cells comprised CD45RA+ naive and CD45RA-negative memory cells. Whole-study findings and limits: The naive CD4 repertoires of a handful of donors were compared, and around 5% of clonotypes were shared.

V usage is TRBV7-9 and J usage is TRBJ2-5; D unclear. The sequence was collected from a young man in good health. The sample was naive CD4+ T cells sorted from blood. Subset defined: CD45RA+ positively selected. The CDR3 nucleotides are TGTGCCAGCAGCCCATTTACCGCCTGGGATACCCAAGAGACCCAGTACTTC. Translating it yields CASSPFTAWDTQETQYF.